Given below is one T cell receptor (beta chain) in context. Antigen specificity is unknown. This sample is part of a study of cytomegalovirus exposure and HLA in healthy donors. Looking at the study overall: Researchers previously reported finding more than 100 million unique TCR beta sequences from roughly 170 million T cells.

Study results and limitations: Reports state that TCR beta sequences accurately predicted most subjects' HLA-A and HLA-B alleles. Later analysis reportedly placed an Asian-associated ancestry cluster below the roughly 680-donor mean in N-insertions.

Use of 60 Vbeta and 13 Jbeta primers characterized the PCR. TCRdb keeps only in-frame clones here, not all; method: immunoSEQ multiplex PCR. The sample holds 140,000 to 150,000 clones, about 84% seen once. The germline V gene encodes CDR1 LNHDA and CDR2 SQIVND (reference sequence). This CDR3 region has 12 residues. V was pared by 4 bases and J by 6 bases, with 6 bases between. The chain joins TRBV19 to TRBJ2-2, with D tentatively TRBD2 (6 bases). This TCR was sampled from a woman aged 18-29 years in good health and CMV-seropositive. Sample: PBMCs. CDR3 sequence reads: CASSTGAGELFF. CDR3 DNA sequence: TGTGCCAGTAGTACGGGGGCCGGGGAGCTGTTTTTT.